Listed here are 7 T cell receptor beta chains from one sample, sequenced in a study of blood T cells in healthy people across ages. The authors ran a second PCR of 7 to 11 cycles using a sample-barcoded 5' primer and a J-beta primer mix. TCRdb itself ran the 5' RACE reads through MiXCR, one entry per CDR3 protein. The sample has about 930,000 distinct CDR3 sequences, 25% to 30% seen once. These data were also filed under a second study, of T cells of mothers and their children.

Sequenced material: blood. The receptors were gathered from a woman aged 40-49 years in good health.

The table lists this clonotype with many counts. The chain couples TRBV6-2 or TRBV6-3 to TRBJ2-7, with D tentatively TRBD2 (5 bases). V lost 2 bases to trimming and J lost 6 bases, with 8 bases between them. This CDR3 has 12 amino acids. Germline values: CDR1 MNHEY, CDR2 SVGEGT. CDR3 region: CASSYTRAEQYF. The CDR3 DNA follows: TGTGCCAGCAGTTACACTAGAGCCGAGCAGTACTTC.

This clonotype was seen ten or more times. This chain joins TRBV5-6 and TRBJ2-7; perhaps TRBD1 as D (5 bases). CDR1 SGHDT and CDR2 YYEEEE come from the germline V gene. The length of the CDR3 is 12 residues. Deletions cut 1 base from V and 9 bases from J, with 11 bases between. The chain's CDR3 is CASSLSRVGQYF. The CDR3 DNA reads as TGTGCCAGCAGCTTGTCCAGGGTTGGGCAGTACTTC. The full variable domain, its missing parts supplied by reference TRBV5-6 and TRBJ2-7, is DAGVTQSPTHLIKTRGQQVTLRCSPKSGHDTVSWYQQALGQGPQFIFQYYEEEERQRGNFPDRFSGHQFPNYSSELNVNALLLGDSALYLCASSLSRVGQYFGPGTRLTVT.

V and J are TRBV28 and TRBJ2-3; D ambiguous. V shed 2 bases and J shed 0 bases, with 12 bases lying between them. Germline CDR1 MDHEN, CDR2 SYDVKM. CDR3 length: 16 residues. The CDR3 coding sequence is TGTGCCAGCAGTTTACGGGTTCGGAACAGCACAGATACGCAGTATTTT. Translated: CASSLRVRNSTDTQYF.

About this clonotype: A much larger clone is a single base away; this may be a read error. The CDR3 sequence: CSAEGRDTFCEQYF. CDR3 in DNA: TGCAGTGCTGAAGGACGGGACACCTTCTGCGAGCAGTACTTC. V and J are TRBV20-1 and TRBJ2-7, with TRBD1 as a possible D gene (6 bases). Germline V gene sequence: CDR1 DFQATT, CDR2 SNEGSKA (reference sequence). V dropped 5 bases and J dropped 6 bases, with 20 bases sitting between them. This CDR3 is 14 amino acids long.

This clonotype was observed at least ten times. V usage is TRBV6-1 and J usage is TRBJ2-5, with D unclear. V gave up 4 bases and J gave up 2 bases, with 8 bases separating them. The germline V gene encodes CDR1 MNHNS and CDR2 SASEGT. The CDR3 is 13 residues long. The CDR3: CASSAIGQETQYF. The CDR3 DNA reads as TGTGCCAGCAGTGCAATAGGTCAAGAGACCCAGTACTTC.

This chain uses TRBV7-6 with TRBJ2-1; either TRBD1 or TRBD2 may supply D (8 bases each). Per the germline V gene, CDR1 is SGHVS and CDR2 is FNYEAQ. V shed 5 bases and J shed 8 bases, with 19 bases lying between them. There are 15 residues in the CDR3. CDR3 nucleotides: TGTGCCAGCAGCCCGGACAGGGTTAGCGGGGATGAGCAGTTCTTC. This gives the protein CASSPDRVSGDEQFF.

This clonotype has only a few counts. The gene calls are TRBV7-2 and TRBJ1-1; TRBD1 agrees at 9 bases. CDR1 and CDR2 (germline): SGHTA, FQGNSA. The CDR3 runs 15 residues. The J segment lost 0 bases and the V segment lost 3 bases, leaving 2 bases of the junction unmatched. The CDR3 spells CASSFRQGVNTEAFF. The CDR3, as DNA: TGTGCCAGCAGCTTCAGACAGGGGGTGAACACTGAAGCTTTCTTT.